These 10 T cell receptor beta chains were sequenced from one sample in a study of T cells in women clearing cervical HPV infection. TCRdb keeps only in-frame clones here, not all; method: immunoSEQ multiplex PCR. The sample shows fewer than 25,000 clones, and roughly 5% sits with its ten largest clones. The sequenced sample was blood buffy coat. Receptor source: a woman between 18 and 70 years old with a cervical HPV16 infection that either progressed to CIN3+ or cleared (not recorded which).

In the case of this clone: From the germline J gene comes the end of the CDR3, since the read stops 3 residues before it. V is TRBV29-1 and J is TRBJ2-2; D remains unclear. CDR1 is SQVTM, CDR2 ANQGSEA, per germline. The CDR3 covers 13 residues. Trimming stripped 7 bases from V and 4 bases from J, with 13 bases between. The sequenced CDR3 bases are TGCAGCGCCCGGAAACCGGGCACCGGGGAG. Its protein product is CSARKPGTGE. In full, the CDR3 reads CSARKPGTGELFF.

On this clone itself: Coverage ceases 3 residues before the CDR3 finishes, and the germline J gene fills in the end. The V gene is TRBV20-1, the J gene TRBJ2-1; 9 nucleotides align to TRBD1. Germline CDR1 and CDR2: DFQATT and SNEGSKA (reference sequence). This CDR3 is 15 amino acids long. V shed 5 bases and J 8 bases; nucleotides not matched to a gene: 13. Partial CDR3 DNA: TGCAGTGCTTTTGGGGGGACAGGGTACTTGGATGAG. Residues: CSAFGGTGYLDE. The whole CDR3 region reads CSAFGGTGYLDEQFF.

A word on this clone: Read data end 3 residues before the CDR3 end; the end is taken from the germline J gene. V usage is TRBV18 and J usage is TRBJ2-7, with D perhaps TRBD2 (6 bases). This CDR3 comprises 15 residues. V gave up 3 bases and J gave up 2 bases, with 14 bases separating them. Per the germline V gene, CDR1 is KGHSH and CDR2 is LQKENI. CDR3 DNA, as far as it was read: TGTGCCAGCTCACCCCTAGGAGGGGATGCCTACGAG. It codes for CASSPLGGDAYE. The full-length CDR3 reads as CASSPLGGDAYEQYF.

Concerning this clone itself: The read ends 3 residues early relative to the CDR3; the germline J gene fills the gap. The V and J genes are TRBV20-1 and TRBJ1-2; 7 bases fit TRBD1. The CDR3 totals 13 residues. Per germline, CDR1 DFQATT and CDR2 SNEGSKA (reference sequence). The sequenced CDR3 bases are TGCAGTGCTAGAGATGACAGGGAGAGGGGC. Its translation is CSARDDRERG. Given in full, the CDR3 is CSARDDRERGYTF.

As to this clone: The read comes to an end 3 residues before the CDR3 does, leaving the germline J gene to fill in the end. V and J are TRBV5-1 and TRBJ2-7; D not certain. CDR3 length: 13 amino acids. In germline, CDR1 is SGHRS, CDR2 YFSETQ. V was cut by 2 bases and J by 2 bases, with 8 bases left in between. Incomplete CDR3 DNA: TGCGCCAGCAGCTTAACAGCCGCCTACGAG. Its translation is CASSLTAAYE. The full CDR3 is CASSLTAAYEQYF.

On this clone: The read finishes 3 residues shy of the CDR3 end, and the germline J gene is used to complete it. The chain uses TRBV19 and TRBJ2-5; 11 bases are shared with TRBD2. The CDR3 runs to 15 residues. V shed 4 bases, J shed 3 bases, and the junction held 4 bases outside the gene matches. Germline CDR1 LNHDA, CDR2 SQIVND (reference sequence). The sequenced part of the CDR3 DNA is TGTGCCAGTAGTACCGGGACTAGCGGAGAAGAGACC. Translation: CASSTGTSGEET. The full CDR3 protein is CASSTGTSGEETQYF.

Remarks on this clone: The CDR3 extends 3 residues past the end of the read, so its final part is completed from the germline J gene. This chain connects TRBV5-1 to TRBJ1-1, with 7 positions matching TRBD1. V lost 0 bases to trimming and J lost 6 bases; unmatched junction nucleotides: 5. The CDR3 spans 14 residues. Germline V gene data show CDR1 as SGHRS and CDR2 as YFSETQ. CDR3 DNA (partial): TGCGCCAGCAGCTTGGTCGGACAGGTACCTGAA. The encoded protein is CASSLVGQVPE. The complete CDR3 sequence is CASSLVGQVPEAFF.

As for this clone: From the germline J gene comes the end of the CDR3, since the read stops 3 residues before it. This chain uses TRBV19 with TRBJ1-2; 8 nucleotides line up with TRBD1. Germline V lookup: CDR1 LNHDA, CDR2 SQIVND (reference sequence). This CDR3 is built from 16 residues. The CDR3 bases that were read are TGTGCCAGTAGCCTGAAGCGGACAGGGTTTAGCAACGAC. Translation: CASSLKRTGFSND. Given in full, the CDR3 is CASSLKRTGFSNDYTF.

Details on this clone: The sequence runs out 3 residues before the end of the CDR3; the remainder is reconstructed from the germline J gene. The V gene is TRBV4-1, the J gene TRBJ2-1; 8 bases fit TRBD2. The junction had 7 bases not matched to a gene; V was cut back by 2 bases and J by 1 base. The germline gives CDR1 MGHRA, CDR2 YSYEKL. The CDR3 sequence is 17 residues long. This CDR3 is CASSQWIGGASYNEQFF. Incomplete CDR3 DNA: TGCGCCAGCAGCCAATGGATCGGGGGGGCGTCCTACAATGAG.

In regard to this clone: Coverage ceases 3 residues before the CDR3 finishes, and the germline J gene fills in the end. The gene calls are TRBV19 and TRBJ1-3, with D perhaps TRBD1 (6 bases). The germline V gene encodes CDR1 LNHDA and CDR2 SQIVND (reference sequence). V lost 7 bases and J lost 0, with 16 bases in between. This CDR3 has 16 residues. The CDR3: CASTEGGGSSGNTIYF. CDR3 bases read: TGTGCCAGTACCGAAGGGGGGGGGAGCTCTGGAAACACC.